This T cell receptor beta chain stems from a study of T cells in Graves' hyperthyroidism and ophthalmopathy. Study-wide results and limits: Most expanded thyroid clonotypes above 0.001 also appeared in blood.

Disease lasting under 3 months, a NOSPECS grade of at least 4, and a Clinical Activity Score of at least 3 were features of the ophthalmopathy patients. Diagnostic decisions used clinical symptoms, serum thyroxine and TRAb, thyroid ultrasound and orbital computed tomography. CDR1 and CDR2 from the germline V gene are KGHDR and SFDVKD. V lost 7 bases and J 7 bases, leaving 15 bases between the germline ends. The CDR3 is 14 amino acids. In the case of this clonotype: Its antigen is not identified.

Amplified TCR beta CDR3 regions came from RNA transcripts. The TCR CDR3 first-round RT-PCR relied on the HTBI primer set. One entry per CDR3 protein results from TCRdb running MiXCR on the multiplex PCR reads. Of 660,000 or so distinct CDR3 sequences in the sample, around 21% were seen once. The specimen was blood. This clonotype was sampled from a man between 25 and 39 years old with Graves' ophthalmopathy. The chain employs TRBV24-1 and TRBJ1-4; TRBD1 is a possible D gene (5 bases). The CDR3 nucleotides are TGTGCCACCAGCCCGGGGGGTGAGCTTGAAAAACTGTTTTTT. Its protein product is CATSPGGELEKLFF.